What follows describes a single TCR beta chain. Here immunoSEQ multiplex PCR was the method, and the copy in TCRdb shows in-frame clones only, minus some. The sample lists approximately 67,000 clones, 85% occurring once. The data were taken from a study of OX40 agonist ivuxolimab in advanced cancers. The CDR3 is made up of 16 amino acids. The V end lost 6 bases, the J end lost 3 bases, and 18 bases lay between the germline ends. Germline V gene lookup returns CDR1 MNHEY and CDR2 SMNVEV (reference sequence). Material: CD4+ or CD8+ T cells sorted from blood, obtained in a trial of the OX40 agonist ivuxolimab. The clonotype was recovered from an adult with an advanced solid tumor such as melanoma, head and neck, liver or kidney cancer. The chain is built from TRBV27 and TRBJ2-1; D may be TRBD1 (6 bases). CDR3: CASRPSRGYLYNEQFF. The DNA for the CDR3 is TGTGCCAGCAGACCTAGCAGGGGATATCTCTACAATGAGCAGTTCTTC.